The following is a T cell receptor beta chain sequence with its context. A library of TCRbeta sequences, prepared with unique molecular identifiers, was generated. One entry per CDR3 protein, called by TCRdb with MiXCR from the PCR reads. The sample holds around 120,000 distinct CDR3 sequences, approximately 22% seen once. The data stem from a study of T-cell reconstitution after alpha-beta-depleted transplantation in children. The ends were cut back, 2 bases at V and 1 base at J, with 8 bases in the middle. The CDR3 sequence is 14 residues long. The germline gives CDR1 DFQATT, CDR2 SNEGSKA (reference sequence).

This chain uses TRBV20-1 with TRBJ2-2; D ambiguous. This sample comprised PBMCs, mostly from graft donor cells, obtained 180 days after TCRalphabeta/CD19-depleted stem cell transplant. The TCR comes from a male patient between 2 and 10 years old who had a stem cell transplant for chronic granulomatous disease, so the T cells may come from the graft donor. The CDR3 is CSARNLKNTGELFF. The CDR3 DNA reads TGCAGTGCTAGAAACTTGAAGAACACCGGGGAGCTGTTTTTT.